The 13 T cell receptor beta chains below come from one sample, sequenced in a study of blood T cell repertoires in COVID-19. The repertoire was sequenced with immunoSEQ multiplex PCR; TCRdb's copy has only in-frame clones and lacks some. There are more than 150,000 clones in the sample; roughly 80% occur only once, and about 10% lies in the top ten. Sequenced input: PBMCs or T cells enriched from blood (not recorded which). These receptors all stem from a man in his fifties or sixties who had recovered from COVID-19.

The chain joins TRBV12-3 or TRBV12-4 to TRBJ1-1, with D uncertain. The CDR3 loop spans 13 amino acids. V gave up 6 bases and J gave up 5 bases, with 13 bases separating them. The CDR3 nucleotides read TGTGCCAGCAGACCCGGCCGGGAAACTGAAGCTTTCTTT. This translates into CASRPGRETEAFF.

The rearrangement joins TRBV4-1 to TRBJ2-3, with TRBD2 identical over 13 bases. V trimming: 3 bases; J trimming: 2 bases; junction bases outside the gene matches: 8. Germline CDR1 reads MGHRA; CDR2 reads YSYEKL. The CDR3 consists of 18 residues. CDR3 loop: CASSHEPGTSGITDTQYF. DNA for the CDR3: TGCGCCAGCAGCCACGAACCCGGGACTAGCGGGATCACAGATACGCAGTATTTT.

This chain links TRBV28 with TRBJ2-1; 10 bases align to TRBD2. Germline trimming cut 4 bases from V and 8 bases from J; bases unmatched to any gene: 8. CDR1 MDHEN and CDR2 SYDVKM come from the germline V gene. The CDR3 length is 15 residues. The CDR3 loop is CASSSTSGVWDEQFF. The CDR3 DNA reads TGTGCCAGCAGTTCAACTAGCGGGGTGTGGGATGAGCAGTTCTTC.

This chain uses TRBV6-1 with TRBJ1-2; TRBD1 agrees at 7 bases. Germline CDR1 reads MNHNS; CDR2 reads SASEGT. CDR3 length equals 15 residues. Unmatched junction bases numbered 11, after V lost 3 bases and J lost 7 bases. CDR3: CASSEEVGGGSGYTF. The CDR3 DNA reads TGTGCCAGCAGTGAGGAGGTAGGAGGGGGCAGTGGCTACACCTTC.

This chain joins TRBV6-5 and TRBJ1-3; D gene unclear. The germline V and J ends were trimmed by 6 bases and 0 bases, with 9 bases remaining between them. The CDR3 sequence is 14 residues long. CDR1 and CDR2 (germline): MNHEY, SVGAGI. Here the CDR3 reads CASSLEGSGNTIYF. The CDR3 bases are TGTGCCAGCAGCCTGGAGGGCTCTGGAAACACCATATATTTT.

This rearrangement joins TRBV28 to TRBJ2-2; 8 bases match TRBD1. Germline values: CDR1 MDHEN, CDR2 SYDVKM. V was clipped by 5 bases and J by 0 bases; unmatched bases: 5. The CDR3 is made up of 16 amino acids. For the CDR3, the DNA is TGTGCCAGCAGTCGAAAACAGGGGGCGAACACCGGGGAGCTGTTTTTT. This sequence encodes CASSRKQGANTGELFF.

The chain uses TRBV18 and TRBJ2-1; perhaps TRBD2 as D (5 bases). V lost 3 bases to trimming and J lost 4 bases, with 10 bases between them. The CDR3 covers 14 residues. Germline assignment: CDR1 KGHSH and CDR2 LQKENI. CDR3 amino acids: CASSPLPGYNEQFF. CDR3 coding DNA: TGTGCCAGCTCACCCCTCCCGGGATACAATGAGCAGTTCTTC.

The chain links TRBV24-1 to TRBJ2-5, with a possible D match to TRBD2 (5 bases). CDR3 size: 17 residues. Trimming took 0 bases from V and 5 from J, leaving 18 bases between them. Per germline, CDR1 KGHDR and CDR2 SFDVKD. The CDR3 here is CATSDLGAGGGAETQYF. The CDR3, as DNA: TGTGCCACCAGTGATTTGGGTGCGGGTGGCGGAGCTGAGACCCAGTACTTC.

The chain is built from TRBV7-3 and TRBJ2-2; 7 nucleotides align to TRBD2. Per the germline V gene, CDR1 is SGHTA and CDR2 is FQGTGA. J gave up 0 bases and V 5 bases, and 6 bases lay outside the gene matches. The CDR3 consists of 16 residues. CDR3 in DNA: TGTGCCAGCAGCCGAACTAGCGCCCCGAACACCGGGGAGCTGTTTTTT. It is translated as CASSRTSAPNTGELFF.

This clone showed up just a few times. The chain combines TRBV3-1 (or the pseudogene TRBV3-2) with TRBJ1-2; D is perhaps TRBD1 (5 bases). CDR1 is LGHDT, CDR2 YNNKEL, per germline (reference sequence). This CDR3 has 15 residues. Trimming stripped 1 base from V and 7 bases from J, with 16 bases between. For the CDR3, the DNA is TGTGCCAGCAGCCAAGTGGGGGGAAGCGGTTTTGGCTACACCTTC. Amino acids: CASSQVGGSGFGYTF.

The chain links TRBV5-1 to TRBJ2-5; D remains ambiguous. Trimming took 3 bases from V and 3 from J, leaving 6 bases between them. The germline V gene has CDR1 SGHRS and CDR2 YFSETQ. CDR3 length: 12 residues. The CDR3 loop reads CASSYSEETQYF. The CDR3 nucleotides read TGCGCCAGCAGCTATTCCGAAGAGACCCAGTACTTC.

The chain couples TRBV3-1 (or the pseudogene TRBV3-2) to TRBJ2-3; 11 bases agree with TRBD2. This CDR3 is 16 amino acids long. From germline, CDR1 is LGHDT and CDR2 YNNKEL (reference sequence). After removal of 3 bases from V and 2 bases from J, the junction contained 4 bases not matched to a gene. CDR3: CASSHGTSGPTDTQYF. CDR3 DNA: TGTGCCAGCAGCCACGGGACTAGCGGTCCCACAGATACGCAGTATTTT.

The chain is built from TRBV2 and TRBJ2-1, with D possibly matching TRBD2 (5 bases). The CDR3 contains 12 residues. The V gene's germline CDR1 is SNHLY and CDR2 FYNNEI. Deletions cut 3 bases from V and 9 bases from J, with 9 bases between. The CDR3 reads CASSDGVGEQFF. For the CDR3, the DNA is TGTGCCAGCAGTGACGGGGTTGGTGAGCAGTTCTTC.